A selection of T cell receptor beta chains follows, all from one sample in a study of blood T cells in healthy people across ages. TCRdb analysed the 5' RACE reads with MiXCR anew, one entry per CDR3 protein. The sample lists hundreds of thousands of distinct CDR3 sequences, 45% to 50% occurring once. The sample taken for sequencing was blood. The origin of the receptors is a woman aged 55-70 years in good health. Each CDR3 is given with its conserved first and last residue. D genes are given only for firm matches. Expanded clones are given a class, and other clones once, few, many or no size at all.

size: NA
V: TRBV6-1
J: TRBJ2-5
D: NA
CDR3: CASRRSLETQYF
DNA: TGTGCCAGCAGGCGAAGCCTAGAGACCCAGTACTTC

size: few
V: TRBV29-1
J: TRBJ2-1
D: TRBD2
CDR3: CSVILREGRQYNEQFF
DNA: TGCAGCGTTATTCTGCGGGAGGGCCGTCAGTACAATGAGCAGTTCTTC

size: NA
V: TRBV28
J: TRBJ2-2
D: NA
CDR3: CASSLASASSTGELFF
DNA: TGTGCCAGCAGTTTAGCTTCCGCCTCTAGCACCGGGGAGCTGTTTTTT

size: once
V: TRBV6-5
J: TRBJ1-4
D: NA
CDR3: CASSYSGGANEKLFF
DNA: TGTGCCAGCAGTTACTCCGGGGGGGCTAATGAAAAACTGTTTTTT

size: NA
V: TRBV4-1
J: TRBJ1-2
D: NA
CDR3: CASSQRRGFSYGYTF
DNA: TGCGCCAGCAGCCAAAGGAGGGGGTTTAGCTATGGCTACACCTTC

size: NA
V: TRBV7-8
J: TRBJ2-2
D: NA
CDR3: CASTHSRQGRSTGELFF
DNA: TGTGCCAGCACCCATTCCCGTCAGGGTAGAAGCACCGGGGAGCTGTTTTTT

size: NA
V: TRBV11-3
J: TRBJ2-1
D: NA
CDR3: CASSVGGRNEQFF
DNA: TGTGCCAGCAGCGTAGGGGGACGGAATGAGCAGTTCTTC

size: NA
V: TRBV5-1
J: TRBJ1-3
D: NA
CDR3: CASRSTDSGNTIYF
DNA: TGCGCCAGCAGGTCGACCGACTCTGGAAACACCATATATTTT

size: NA
V: TRBV5-1
J: TRBJ2-1
D: TRBD2
CDR3: CASSFTSGPLDEQFF
DNA: TGCGCCAGCAGCTTTACTAGCGGACCCCTCGATGAGCAGTTCTTC

size: NA
V: TRBV3-1
J: TRBJ1-6
D: NA
CDR3: CASGSPLHF
DNA: TGTGCCAGCGGGTCGCCCCTCCACTTT

size: many
V: TRBV20-1
J: TRBJ2-1
D: TRBD2
CDR3: CSAEKAASGTNEQFF
DNA: TGCAGTGCTGAAAAGGCGGCTAGCGGGACGAATGAGCAGTTCTTC

size: NA
V: TRBV27
J: TRBJ2-5
D: NA
CDR3: CASSFMGNEQYF
DNA: TGTGCCAGCAGTTTTATGGGTAATGAGCAGTACTTC

size: few
V: TRBV10-3
J: TRBJ2-7
D: NA
CDR3: CAISETLYEQYF
DNA: TGTGCCATCAGTGAGACACTCTACGAGCAGTACTTC

size: NA
V: TRBV28
J: TRBJ1-5
D: NA
CDR3: CASSLLGGVQPQHF
DNA: TGTGCCAGCAGTTTATTGGGGGGCGTACAGCCCCAGCATTTT

size: NA
V: TRBV6-2/TRBV6-3
J: TRBJ2-1
D: NA
CDR3: CASSYSAGYNEQFF
DNA: TGTGCCAGCAGTTACTCGGCAGGATACAATGAGCAGTTCTTC

size: NA
V: TRBV4-2
J: TRBJ1-2
D: NA
CDR3: CASSQEEGSNYGYTF
DNA: TGTGCCAGCAGCCAAGAGGAAGGCAGCAACTATGGCTACACCTTC